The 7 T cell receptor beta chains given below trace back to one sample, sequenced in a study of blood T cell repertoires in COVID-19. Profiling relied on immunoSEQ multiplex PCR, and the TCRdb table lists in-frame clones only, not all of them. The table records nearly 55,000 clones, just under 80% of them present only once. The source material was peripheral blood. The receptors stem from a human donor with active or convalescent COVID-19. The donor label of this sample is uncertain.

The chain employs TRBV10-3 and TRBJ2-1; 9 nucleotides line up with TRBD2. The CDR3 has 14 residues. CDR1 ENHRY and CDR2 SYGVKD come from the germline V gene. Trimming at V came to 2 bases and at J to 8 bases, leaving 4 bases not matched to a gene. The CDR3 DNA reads TGTGCCATCAGTGAGGCTAGCGGGAACGATGAGCAGTTCTTC. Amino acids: CAISEASGNDEQFF.

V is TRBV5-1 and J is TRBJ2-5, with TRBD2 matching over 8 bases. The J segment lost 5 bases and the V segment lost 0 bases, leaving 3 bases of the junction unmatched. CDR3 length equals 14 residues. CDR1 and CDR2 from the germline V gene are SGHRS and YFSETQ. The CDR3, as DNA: TGCGCCAGCAGCTTGGCGGGAGGGGTGGAGACCCAGTACTTC. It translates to CASSLAGGVETQYF.

The CDR3 sequence is CASSIPRAGNTIYF. The CDR3 DNA sequence: TGCGCCAGCAGCATACCCCGGGCTGGAAACACCATATATTTT. This sequence joins TRBV5-1 and TRBJ1-3, with D unresolved. CDR3 size: 14 residues. CDR1 SGHRS and CDR2 YFSETQ come from the germline V gene. V was cut by 4 bases and J by 2 bases, with 10 bases left in between.

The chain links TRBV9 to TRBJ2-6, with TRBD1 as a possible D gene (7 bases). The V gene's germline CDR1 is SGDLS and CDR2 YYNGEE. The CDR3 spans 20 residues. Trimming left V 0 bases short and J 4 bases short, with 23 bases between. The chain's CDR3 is CASSVATGRGGRTGANVLTF. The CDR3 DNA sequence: TGTGCCAGCAGCGTAGCTACCGGGAGAGGGGGCAGAACCGGGGCCAACGTCCTGACTTTC.

CDR3 sequence: CASSMDRVGYTF. DNA for the CDR3: TGTGCCAGTAGTATGGACAGGGTTGGCTACACCTTC. The J gene is TRBJ1-2, the V gene TRBV19; TRBD1 matches 8 bases. The V segment lost 3 bases and the J segment 7 bases; nucleotides outside the gene matches: 1. Germline V gives CDR1 LNHDA, CDR2 SQIVND (reference sequence). The CDR3 loop spans 12 amino acids.

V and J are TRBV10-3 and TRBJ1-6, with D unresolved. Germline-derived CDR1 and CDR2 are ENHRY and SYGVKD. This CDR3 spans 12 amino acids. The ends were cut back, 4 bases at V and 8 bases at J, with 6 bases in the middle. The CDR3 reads CAISGRDSPLHF. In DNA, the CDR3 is TGTGCCATCAGTGGGAGGGATTCACCCCTCCACTTT.

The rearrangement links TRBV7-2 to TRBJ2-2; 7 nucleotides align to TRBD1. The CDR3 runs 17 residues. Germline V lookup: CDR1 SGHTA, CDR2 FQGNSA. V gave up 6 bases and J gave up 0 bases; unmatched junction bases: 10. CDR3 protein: CASSLHRGTANTGELFF. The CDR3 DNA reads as TGTGCCAGCAGTCTCCACAGGGGAACCGCGAACACCGGGGAGCTGTTTTTT.